A selection of T cell receptor beta chains follows, all from one sample in a study of OX40 agonist ivuxolimab in advanced cancers. Here immunoSEQ multiplex PCR was the method, and the copy in TCRdb shows in-frame clones only, minus some. The sample records 98,000 or so clones, roughly 90% being singletons. The material was CD4+ or CD8+ T cells sorted from blood, obtained in a trial of the OX40 agonist ivuxolimab. The receptors come from an adult with an advanced solid tumor such as melanoma, head and neck, liver or kidney cancer. The conserved cysteine and the conserved F or W are not part of the CDR3 here. Each record gives: J gene, V gene, CDR3 length, CDR3 protein.

>TRBJ2-6|TRBV6-6|13
ASSLAGTGANVLT
>TRBJ2-1|TRBV28|15
ASNLAVGVADYNEQF
>TRBJ2-2|TRBV4-1|12
ASSQDTGNRELF
>TRBJ1-3|TRBV5-1|13
ASSLTGNSGNTIY
>TRBJ1-1|TRBV28|12
ASSLYSLNTEAF
>TRBJ2-5|TRBV2|10
ASSDIRETQY
>TRBJ2-7|TRBV7-9|10
ASSSNGGVQY
>TRBJ1-1|TRBV9|14
ASSSPGWGMNTEAF
>TRBJ1-4|TRBV30|12
AWSEVSTNEKLF
>TRBJ1-1|TRBV10-1|16
ASSEGRGSETSSTEAF
>TRBJ1-2|TRBV29-1|10
SVGDSENGYT
>TRBJ1-2|TRBV5-4|12
ASSLWTVNYGYT
>TRBJ1-1|TRBV18|11
ASSPSENTEAF
>TRBJ1-5|TRBV5-1|15
ASRAGTGGLSNQPQH